Here is one T cell receptor beta chain with its context. This clonotype was recorded at least ten times. Its recognized antigen is unknown. Per-base quality was not reported, and no clone a single base away is much larger than it. Libraries were prepared through multiplex PCR. The sequencer listed for this sample is Illumina HiSeq 4000. iRepertoire HTBI primers and Arm-PCR amplification of CDR3 regions were used to construct TCR beta libraries. Before sequencing, the PCR products underwent gel purification. From the authors' description of their analysis: Gene usage analysis of CDR3 amino acid clonotypes used the 55 to 65 TRBV and 14 to 15 TRBJ segments found across samples. Filtered high-quality paired reads were merged into contigs using COPE and FqMerger. Contigs were aligned with BLAST to IMGT TRBV, TRBD and TRBJ reference genes, and CDR3 was defined per IMGT. Highly expanded clones were defined as clonotypes with a frequency above 0.1%. Shannon entropy was used to measure repertoire diversity, and the Gini coefficient was used to measure V-J evenness. A clonotype found in more than one individual was treated as public. The raw public reads went through TCRdb reprocessing: fastp at Q25, MiXCR clone calling, in-frame beta chains kept. Rows are combined by CDR3 protein, so each entry shows the most common genes and DNA. The V and J calls shown here were made by TCRdb, not taken from the authors' results. Here the sample has approximately 400,000 distinct CDR3 sequences; under 15% occur a single time. The ten largest clones add up to about a sixth of the sample.

This sample is drawn from a study of regulatory T cells in long-lasting Graves disease (dated by TCRdb to the early 2020s). Looking at the study overall: In the newly diagnosed Graves' disease group, patients had been taking antithyroid drugs for less than 3 months. Peripheral blood TCR sequencing and RNA sequencing compared persistent Graves' disease patients with newly diagnosed Graves' disease patients. The study was conducted in China and was registered as a clinical trial. A total of around 35 samples were covered by TCR sequencing, comprising around 13 persistent and around 20 newly diagnosed Graves' disease patients. Results the study describes overall, beyond this receptor: Patients with persistent disease shared more public clonotypes (about 3,000) than newly diagnosed patients did (approximately 990). Preferential use of TRBV28, TRBJ1-2 and TRBJ2-5 was observed in persistent disease, whereas TRBV20-1 and TRBJ2-1 were favored in newly diagnosed disease. Compared with newly diagnosed patients, patients with persistent Graves' disease had lower TCR Shannon entropy and fewer highly expanded clones, which suggests clonal expansion. Only the TCR beta chain was sequenced and analyzed. Only peripheral blood was studied, because thyroid tissue, the primary lesion, was inaccessible. The authors acknowledged the small sample size as a limitation that may reduce accuracy.

The label giving this sample's time point can be read as: newly diagnosed GD, antithyroid drugs for less than 3 months. For both TCR sequencing and RNA sequencing, RNA was extracted from PBMCs using TRIzol. Graves' disease was diagnosed according to American Thyroid Association guidelines. The patients came from an endocrinology department in Xi'an, China. From each patient, about 9 milliliters of peripheral blood was collected into an EDTA anticoagulant tube. PBMCs were isolated by Ficoll Paque Plus density gradient separation without further T cell sorting. An Agilent 2100 Bioanalyzer and agarose gel were used to assess RNA quality, and a NanoDrop 2000 was used to measure RNA concentration. V and J are truncated by 5 bases and 3 bases respectively, leaving an intervening sequence of 14 bases. Via the germline V gene, CDR1 is SGHVS and CDR2 FQNEAQ. Its CDR3 holds 14 amino acids, cysteine through phenylalanine. Here the CDR3 DNA is all that survives: 42 bases in frame from base 1.

The data also belong to a second study, concerning T cells in Graves' hyperthyroidism and ophthalmopathy. The second paper further reports: A patient counted as having stable Graves' hyperthyroidism if no progression to ophthalmopathy occurred over 18 months of follow-up. The hyperthyroidism patients were between 18 and 65 years old and newly diagnosed, with a disease duration of less than 2 months. Patients with uncontrolled infections, other autoimmune diseases, pregnancy or lactation were excluded. Diagnoses relied on clinical symptoms, serum thyroxine and TRAb, thyroid ultrasound and orbital computed tomography. For the first round of RT-PCR on the TCR CDR3, the HTBI primer set was used together with the Qiagen OneStep RT-PCR kit. Blood samples also contained most of the expanded thyroid clonotypes (frequency above 0.001), which suggests that blood repertoires may reflect thyroid immune responses. A model built on a 13 V-J signature distinguished ophthalmopathy from stable hyperthyroidism, reaching about 89% sensitivity and 81% to 83% specificity in cross-validation and 80%/75% in testing. In validation, progression to ophthalmopathy was predicted by the model with more than 65% sensitivity and 72.22% specificity, a median of approximately 6.5 months before onset. To identify TCR V-J signatures that set the groups apart, the researchers used a discovery cohort of about a hundred patients, made up of around 42 with Graves' ophthalmopathy and around 58 with stable Graves' hyperthyroidism. Prospective prediction of ophthalmopathy was tested in an independent validation cohort of fewer than 20 hyperthyroidism patients and 15 to 17 patients who later progressed to ophthalmopathy. The approximately 97 discovery patients were randomly divided into training and test sets at a 7:3 ratio. Thyroid tissue and blood T-cell repertoires from several Graves' hyperthyroidism patients were also compared in the study. Once sampling was done, hyperthyroidism patients were given methimazole at a starting dose of 30 mg daily, whereas ophthalmopathy patients were given high-dose intravenous methylprednisolone. A second multiplex PCR round built the libraries, followed by size selection and purification. Libraries were sequenced paired-end with 100 bp reads on an Illumina HiSeq2000. SOAPnuke was used to process the raw data, with reads discarded if the reads contained adapters or uncalled bases, had a mean Phred below 15, or lacked an exact constant-primer or identifier match. COPE v1.2.5 was used to merge high-quality paired reads, and clonotypes were defined as unique nucleotide sequences. Clonotypes were aligned to IMGT TRBV, TRBD and TRBJ reference segments using MiTCR v1.1. The analysis included only V-J combinations with a frequency above 0.0001, which together covered more than 99% of the repertoires. The TCS score was defined as F50 (clonal expansion) divided by E x V (chaos), with BLOSUM62-based TCRdist calculated between CDR3 peptides within each V-J. Welch's t-statistics and random forest reduced around 510 V-J features to under 15, which were used in a naive Bayes classifier (R e1071). Sample size was not statistically predetermined, and blinding of investigators to group allocation was not performed. TCR Vbeta CDR3 sequencing of 135 peripheral blood samples (43 ophthalmopathy, about 75 hyperthyroidism and approximately 17 progressor patients) is reported in the paper.

This chain joins TRBV7-8 to TRBJ2-7; the D segment is perhaps TRBD1 or TRBD2, each sharing 5 matched bases. The source of this sequence is a woman between 25 and 40 years old with Graves disease. Donor details come from another sample of the same person, matched by shared clones. The sequences come from peripheral blood mononuclear cells (PBMCs), collected at new diagnosis, from a patient treated with antithyroid drugs. At the DNA level, the sequence is TGTGCCAGCAGCCCCGCAGGGAGATACTACGAGCAGTACTTC. Its protein product is CASSPAGRYYEQYF.